This T cell receptor (beta chain) appears in the sequencing data of a study of blood T cells in healthy people across ages. Trimming cost V 8 bases and J 8 bases; bases outside gene matches: 7. Germline CDR1 and CDR2: MNHEY and SVGEGT. CDR3 length: 13 residues. This clonotype has just one count. Then a second PCR, running roughly 7 to 11 cycles, was carried out with a sample-barcoded 5' primer and a J-beta primer mix. TCRdb re-called the 5' RACE reads through MiXCR, storing one row per CDR3 protein. The table shows more than 800,000 distinct CDR3 sequences, with over 35% occurring only once. The chain uses TRBV6-2 or TRBV6-3 and TRBJ2-1; 9 bases map to TRBD1. The TCR was taken from a woman aged 60 to 75 in good health. Sequenced material: blood. The CDR3 reads CASLNRGPDEQFF. The CDR3 DNA sequence: TGTGCCAGCCTCAACAGGGGGCCGGATGAGCAGTTCTTC.